The 3 T cell receptor beta chains below all came from one sample that was sequenced in a study of CD8 T cells in ankylosing spondylitis. TCRdb re-derived calls from the 5' RACE reads in MiXCR, one entry per CDR3 protein. The sample yields under 250,000 distinct CDR3 sequences, over 9.5% seen once. What was sequenced was blood, either unsorted or a sorted T cell fraction (not recorded which). The source is a male donor with ankylosing spondylitis or in good health (not recorded which).

This clonotype was detected ten times or more. The chain uses TRBV19 and TRBJ1-6; the D gene is possibly TRBD1 (5 bases). With 3 bases removed from V and 0 bases from J, the gap between germline ends came to 6 bases. CDR3 size: 15 residues. Germline-derived CDR1 and CDR2 are LNHDA and SQIVND (reference sequence). The CDR3 DNA sequence: TGTGCCAGTAGTATCGACAGCTCCTATAATTCACCCCTCCACTTT. Amino acid sequence: CASSIDSSYNSPLHF.

V gene TRBV15 combines with J gene TRBJ2-5, with TRBD2 identical over 7 bases. V dropped 1 base and J dropped 2; count of bases not matched to a gene: 4. Looked up from germline, CDR1 is LNHNV and CDR2 is YYDKDF (reference sequence). This CDR3 has 15 residues. CDR3 region: CATSRAGGVQETQYF. The DNA of the CDR3 is TGTGCCACCAGCAGAGCGGGAGGCGTTCAAGAGACCCAGTACTTC. Filled out from reference TRBV15 and TRBJ2-5, the complete variable domain reads DAMVIQNPRYQVTQFGKPVTLSCSQTLNHNVMYWYQQKSSQAPKLLFHYYDKDFNNEADTPDNFQSRRPNTSFCFLDIRSPGLGDTAMYLCATSRAGGVQETQYFGPGTRLLVL.

The chain carries TRBV7-9 and TRBJ2-5; 12 positions match TRBD1. With 5 bases clipped from V and 5 bases from J, the junction kept 6 bases outside the gene matches. Per the germline V gene, CDR1 is SEHNR and CDR2 is FQNEAQ (reference sequence). The CDR3 length is 15 residues. CDR3 sequence reads: CASSRGTGGIETQYF. CDR3 nucleotides: TGTGCCAGCAGCCGGGGGACAGGGGGCATCGAGACCCAGTACTTC.